The next 25 T cell receptor beta chains were all read from a single sample in a study of T cell responses to AZD1222 COVID-19 vaccine (dated by TCRdb to about 2021). The meaning of the sample's time point label: about 28 days (+/-7) after the second vaccine dose. Library preparation employed the immunoSEQ multiplex PCR assay. TCRdb stores this immuneACCESS table with in-frame sequences only. Part of the clones is absent; in the studies checked, under half of the shortfall reflects unresolved V genes, and no reason is known for the rest. Within this sample are approximately 180,000 clones, with 88% of them counted one time only. 25% to 30% of the sample is in the top ten clones. The sequences come from peripheral blood, collected 28 days after the second AZD1222 dose. The receptor set was obtained from an adult who received the AZD1222 COVID-19 vaccine.

This sequence joins TRBV28 and TRBJ1-2; tentatively, D is TRBD1 (5 bases). The CDR3 consists of 16 residues. Germline CDR1 reads MDHEN; CDR2 reads SYDVKM. The V end was cut by 1 base, the J end by 8 bases, with 20 bases between. DNA for the CDR3: TGTGCCAGCAGTTTATCGTGGCGGGGCACCGGGGAGGGCTACACCTTC. Translated, it gives CASSLSWRGTGEGYTF.

The chain joins TRBV5-6 to TRBJ2-1; 14 nucleotides line up with TRBD2. The junction had 11 bases not matched to a gene; V was cut back by 4 bases and J by 8 bases. This CDR3 contains 17 residues. Germline loops: CDR1 SGHDT, CDR2 YYEEEE. CDR3 in amino acids: CASSQTPGLAGVDEQFF. The CDR3 bases are TGTGCCAGCAGCCAAACCCCGGGACTAGCGGGAGTCGATGAGCAGTTCTTC.

The rearrangement joins TRBV28 to TRBJ2-7; 10 bases agree with TRBD2. V lost 6 bases and J lost 9; bases outside the gene matches: 17. The CDR3 runs 16 residues. CDR1 and CDR2 (germline): MDHEN, SYDVKM. CDR3 DNA: TGTGCCAGCAGCTCCGGACAGGCTACTAGCGGGGCCGGGCAGTACTTC. This translates into CASSSGQATSGAGQYF.

The chain employs TRBV12-3 or TRBV12-4 and TRBJ2-7; D unresolved. The CDR3 has 12 amino acids. V lost 6 bases and J 6 bases, leaving 12 bases between the germline ends. CDR3 amino acids: CASSPPGVEQYF. The CDR3 DNA follows: TGTGCCAGCAGCCCCCCGGGCGTCGAGCAGTACTTC.

Notes on this clone: At one boundary the junction diverges from the germline segment, which might be a read error. The chain joins TRBV15 to TRBJ2-1; 14 nucleotides match TRBD2. The CDR3 is 15 residues long. Germline-derived CDR1 and CDR2 are LNHNV and YYDKDF (reference sequence). CDR3 residues: CATSRETSGRALIVF. CDR3 bases: TGTGCCACCAGCAGAGAGACTAGCGGGAGGGCCCTAATAGTCTTC. Looking up the rest from reference TRBV15 and TRBJ2-1 gives the full variable domain: DAMVIQNPRYQVTQFGKPVTLSCSQTLNHNVMYWYQQKSSQAPKLLFHYYDKDFNNEADTPDNFQSRRPNTSFCFLDIRSPGLGDTAMYLCATSRETSGRALIVFGPGTRLTVL.

V gene TRBV6-5 combines with J gene TRBJ2-3; D may be TRBD2 (5 bases). The germline V and J ends were trimmed by 4 bases and 4 bases, with 9 bases remaining between them. From germline, CDR1 is MNHEY and CDR2 SVGAGI. The CDR3 covers 13 residues. CDR3 region: CASSSSLPDTQYF. The DNA of the CDR3 is TGTGCCAGCAGTTCTAGCTTACCAGATACGCAGTATTTT.

The chain couples TRBV28 to TRBJ1-4; 10 nucleotides align to TRBD1. Per germline, CDR1 MDHEN and CDR2 SYDVKM. The CDR3 runs to 15 residues. The V and J ends lost 2 bases and 6 bases, in that order; junction bases with no gene match: 3. The DNA of the CDR3 is TGTGCCAGCAGTTTAGGCGGGACAGGGGATGAAAAACTGTTTTTT. Its translation: CASSLGGTGDEKLFF. Full variable domain (outside the CDR3, taken from reference TRBV28 and TRBJ1-4): DVKVTQSSRYLVKRTGEKVFLECVQDMDHENMFWYRQDPGLGLRLIYFSYDVKMKEKGDIPEGYSVSREKKERFSLILESASTNQTSMYLCASSLGGTGDEKLFFGSGTQLSVL.

This clone was found once. The chain uses TRBV11-3 and TRBJ2-1; D is perhaps TRBD2 (5 bases). CDR3 length: 14 amino acids. V was pared by 0 bases and J by 6 bases, with 9 bases between. The germline gives CDR1 SGHNT, CDR2 YENEEA. CDR3 in amino acids: CASSLEGLANEQFF. The CDR3, as DNA: TGTGCCAGCAGCTTAGAAGGCCTAGCCAATGAGCAGTTCTTC.

The V call is TRBV6-5, the J call TRBJ1-1; D remains ambiguous. This CDR3 has 14 residues. V shed 5 bases and J shed 5 bases, with 15 bases lying between them. Germline V gene sequence: CDR1 MNHEY, CDR2 SVGAGI. The chain's CDR3 is CASSPRLLLTEAFF. The CDR3 DNA is TGTGCCAGCAGTCCCCGACTCTTACTGACTGAAGCTTTCTTT.

The V and J genes are TRBV7-6 and TRBJ2-1, with 8 bases lining up with TRBD2. The junction had 14 bases not matched to a gene; V was cut back by 6 bases and J by 10 bases. The CDR3 is 15 amino acids. Looked up from germline, CDR1 is SGHVS and CDR2 is FNYEAQ. CDR3 nucleotides: TGTGCCAGCAGGCGGCTGGCGGGAGGTACAGAGGAGCAGTTCTTC. This encodes CASRRLAGGTEEQFF.

The chain is built from TRBV19 and TRBJ2-2; tentative D call: TRBD2 (5 bases). The CDR3 extends over 14 amino acids. Trimming shortened V by 5 bases and J by 4 bases, and 11 bases separated the two germline ends. CDR1 and CDR2 from the germline V gene are LNHDA and SQIVND (reference sequence). Written as DNA, the CDR3 is TGTGCCAGTAGTGAGGGTACGGCCACCGGGGAGCTGTTTTTT. Its protein is CASSEGTATGELFF.

This clone was seen a handful of times. V is TRBV6-2 or TRBV6-3 and J is TRBJ2-3, with no clear D. CDR1 and CDR2 from the germline V gene are MNHEY and SVGEGT. The CDR3 consists of 13 residues. Trimming took off 2 bases at V and 3 bases at J, with 6 bases between the two ends. The chain's CDR3 is CASSYKETDTQYF. In DNA, the CDR3 is TGTGCCAGCAGTTACAAGGAGACAGATACGCAGTATTTT.

The chain uses TRBV27 and TRBJ2-1; no clear D. Germline values: CDR1 MNHEY, CDR2 SMNVEV (reference sequence). This CDR3 comprises 12 residues. Trimming removed 2 bases from V and 6 bases from J, with 5 bases in between. The CDR3 DNA reads as TGTGCCAGCAGTTTAGACGGCAATGAGCAGTTCTTC. Amino acid sequence: CASSLDGNEQFF.

The chain recombines TRBV7-9 with TRBJ2-7, with 7 bases that match TRBD1. The germline CDR1 and CDR2 sequences are SEHNR and FQNEAQ (reference sequence). The CDR3 is 14 amino acids. V lost 1 base and J lost 3; bases outside the gene matches: 3. The CDR3 DNA is TGTGCCAGCAGCTTAGGCCCAGGGGGCTACGAGCAGTACTTC. Protein product: CASSLGPGGYEQYF.

J is TRBJ2-1 and V is TRBV7-6; 11 nucleotides line up with TRBD1. V shed 1 base and J 7 bases; nucleotides not matched to a gene: 6. The CDR3 totals 16 residues. Per germline, CDR1 SGHVS and CDR2 FNYEAQ. CDR3 in amino acids: CASSLVGTGGSNEQFF. CDR3 bases: TGTGCCAGCAGCTTAGTGGGGACAGGGGGTTCAAATGAGCAGTTCTTC.

The CDR3 is CASSEGSSNQPQHF. Here the CDR3 DNA reads TGTGCCAGCAGCGAAGGCAGTAGCAATCAGCCCCAGCATTTT. The genes are TRBV7-8 and TRBJ1-5; no reliable D call. The CDR3 length is 14 residues. Trimming removed 5 bases at V and 0 bases at J, with 8 bases between. CDR1 is SGHVS, CDR2 FQNEAQ, per germline.

The J gene is TRBJ2-7, the V gene TRBV6-6; D unclear. V was pared by 6 bases and J by 3 bases, with 15 bases between. Germline lookup yields CDR1 MNHNY and CDR2 SVGAGI (reference sequence). This CDR3 spans 14 amino acids. The CDR3 is CASRPPDRSYEQYF. The CDR3 nucleotides read TGTGCCAGCAGACCCCCAGACCGAAGCTACGAGCAGTACTTC.

V gene TRBV28 combines with J gene TRBJ2-7, with D tentatively TRBD2 (5 bases). From germline, CDR1 is MDHEN and CDR2 SYDVKM. The CDR3 sequence is 14 residues long. The V end was cut by 6 bases, the J end by 2 bases, with 14 bases between. The CDR3 spells CASSSPGLPYEQYF. CDR3 nucleotides: TGTGCCAGCAGCTCCCCCGGACTCCCCTACGAGCAGTACTTC.

This clone has only a few counts. The gene calls are TRBV10-3 and TRBJ1-2; D is ambiguous. The CDR3 is 12 amino acids. The V end was cut by 0 bases, the J end by 6 bases, with 5 bases between. The germline V gene has CDR1 ENHRY and CDR2 SYGVKD. The CDR3 protein is CAISESADGYTF. CDR3 bases: TGTGCCATCAGTGAGTCGGCGGATGGCTACACCTTC.

The rearrangement links TRBV5-4 to TRBJ2-7, with D possibly TRBD2 on 6 matching bases. CDR1 and CDR2 (germline): SGHNT, YYREEE (reference sequence). The CDR3 consists of 15 residues. The V gene lost 2 bases and the J gene lost 9 bases, with 21 bases spanning the gap. In nucleotides, the CDR3 is TGTGCCAGCAGCTTCGGGTCCCTGGGGCGGGATGGGCAGTACTTC. Residues: CASSFGSLGRDGQYF.

The rearrangement links TRBV7-6 to TRBJ1-5, with D possibly matching TRBD1 (5 bases). The CDR3 contains 15 residues. With 1 base removed from V and 6 bases from J, the gap between germline ends came to 13 bases. CDR1 and CDR2 from the germline V gene are SGHVS and FNYEAQ. The CDR3 DNA reads as TGTGCCAGCAGCTTAGGGGCCCAGGGACTTCAGCCCCAGCATTTT. Protein product: CASSLGAQGLQPQHF. Filled out from reference TRBV7-6 and TRBJ1-5, the complete variable domain reads GAGVSQSPRYKVTKRGQDVALRCDPISGHVSLYWYRQALGQGPEFLTYFNYEAQQDKSGLPNDRFSAERPEGSISTLTIQRTEQRDSAMYRCASSLGAQGLQPQHFGDGTRLSIL.

The J gene is TRBJ1-6, the V gene TRBV7-9, with unresolved D. V lost 3 bases and J lost 5, with 5 bases in between. The CDR3 extends over 13 amino acids. Germline V gives CDR1 SEHNR, CDR2 FQNEAQ (reference sequence). The CDR3 loop is CASSFYDNSPLHF. The DNA of the CDR3 is TGTGCCAGCAGCTTCTATGATAATTCACCCCTCCACTTT.

This chain connects TRBV18 to TRBJ1-5; 7 bases line up with TRBD1. The junction had 8 bases not matched to a gene; V was cut back by 3 bases and J by 9 bases. The CDR3 runs 14 residues. Germline values: CDR1 KGHSH, CDR2 LQKENI. The chain's CDR3 is CASSPEGQSPPQHF. In DNA, the CDR3 is TGTGCCAGCTCACCGGAGGGACAGTCACCGCCCCAGCATTTT.

The genes are TRBV19 and TRBJ2-1; TRBD2 agrees at 8 bases. The CDR3 contains 15 residues. V shed 7 bases and J 8 bases; nucleotides not matched to a gene: 13. Germline V gives CDR1 LNHDA, CDR2 SQIVND (reference sequence). DNA of the CDR3: TGTGCCAGTACCAACCGGGAGGGCCAGATCGATGAGCAGTTCTTC. Protein: CASTNREGQIDEQFF.

This rearrangement joins TRBV5-8 to TRBJ1-1; possibly TRBD1 for D (6 bases). This CDR3 has 15 residues. V was pared by 4 bases and J by 0 bases, with 13 bases between. The V gene's germline CDR1 is SGHTS and CDR2 YDEGEE. CDR3 DNA: TGTGCCAGCAGCCACCCCAGGGACATGAACACTGAAGCTTTCTTT. Residues: CASSHPRDMNTEAFF.